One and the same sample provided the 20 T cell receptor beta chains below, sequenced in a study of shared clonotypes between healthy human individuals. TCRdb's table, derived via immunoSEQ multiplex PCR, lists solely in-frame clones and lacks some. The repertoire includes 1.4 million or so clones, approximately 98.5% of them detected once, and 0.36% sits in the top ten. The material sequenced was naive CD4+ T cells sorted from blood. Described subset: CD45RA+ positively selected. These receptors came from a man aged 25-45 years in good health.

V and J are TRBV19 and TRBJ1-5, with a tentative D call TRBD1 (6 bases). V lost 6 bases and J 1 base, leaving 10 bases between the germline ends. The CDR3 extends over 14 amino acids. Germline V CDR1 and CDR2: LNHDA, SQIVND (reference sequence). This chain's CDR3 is CASRRTESNQPQHF. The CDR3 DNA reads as TGTGCCAGTAGACGGACAGAAAGCAATCAGCCCCAGCATTTT.

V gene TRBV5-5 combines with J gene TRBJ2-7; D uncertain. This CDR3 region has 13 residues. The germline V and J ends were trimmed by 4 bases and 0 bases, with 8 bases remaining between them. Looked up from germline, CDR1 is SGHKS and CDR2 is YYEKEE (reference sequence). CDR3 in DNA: TGTGCCAGCAGCCTGACACCCTCCTACGAGCAGTACTTC. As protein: CASSLTPSYEQYF.

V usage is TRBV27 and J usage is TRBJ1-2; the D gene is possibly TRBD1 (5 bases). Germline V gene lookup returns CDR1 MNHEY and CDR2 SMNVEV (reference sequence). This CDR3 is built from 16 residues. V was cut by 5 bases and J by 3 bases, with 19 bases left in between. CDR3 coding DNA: TGTGCCAGCAGTGACCAATGGGGGGTCCCCGACTATGGCTACACCTTC. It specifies CASSDQWGVPDYGYTF.

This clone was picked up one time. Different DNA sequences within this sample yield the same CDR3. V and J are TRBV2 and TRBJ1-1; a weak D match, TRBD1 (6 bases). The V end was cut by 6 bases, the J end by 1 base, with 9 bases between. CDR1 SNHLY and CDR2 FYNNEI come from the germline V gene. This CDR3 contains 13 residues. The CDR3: CASRATGNTEAFF. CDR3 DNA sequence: TGTGCCAGCAGGGCGACAGGGAACACTGAAGCTTTCTTT.

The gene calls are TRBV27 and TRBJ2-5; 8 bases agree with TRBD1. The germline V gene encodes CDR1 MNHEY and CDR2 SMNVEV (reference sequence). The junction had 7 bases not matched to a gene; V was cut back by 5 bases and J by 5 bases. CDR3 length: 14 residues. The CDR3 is CASSATGVGETQYF. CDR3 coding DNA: TGTGCCAGCAGTGCGACAGGGGTGGGGGAGACCCAGTACTTC.

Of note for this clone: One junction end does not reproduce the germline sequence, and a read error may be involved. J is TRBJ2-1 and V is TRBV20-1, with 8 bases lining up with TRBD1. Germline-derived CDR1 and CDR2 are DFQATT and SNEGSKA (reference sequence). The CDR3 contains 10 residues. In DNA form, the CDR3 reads TGCAGTGCTAGGGGACAGGTCCCGCTCTTC. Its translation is CSARGQVPLF.

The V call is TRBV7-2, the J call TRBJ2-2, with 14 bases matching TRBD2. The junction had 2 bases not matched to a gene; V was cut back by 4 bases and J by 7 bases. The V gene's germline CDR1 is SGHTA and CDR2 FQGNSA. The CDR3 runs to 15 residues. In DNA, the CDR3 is TGTGCCAGCAGCTCGGGACTAGCGGGAGTCGGGGAGCTGTTTTTT. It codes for CASSSGLAGVGELFF.

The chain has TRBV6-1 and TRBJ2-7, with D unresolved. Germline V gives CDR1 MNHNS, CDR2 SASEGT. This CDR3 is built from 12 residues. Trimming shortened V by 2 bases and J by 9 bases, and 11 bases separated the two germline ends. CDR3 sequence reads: CASSESGYGQYF. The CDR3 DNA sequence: TGTGCCAGCAGTGAAAGTGGCTATGGGCAGTACTTC.

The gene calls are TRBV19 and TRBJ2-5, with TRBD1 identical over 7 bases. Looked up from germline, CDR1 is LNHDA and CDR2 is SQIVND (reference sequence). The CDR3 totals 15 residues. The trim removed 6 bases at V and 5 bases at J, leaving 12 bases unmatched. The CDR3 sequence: CASSRSTGLGETQYF. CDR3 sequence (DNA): TGTGCCAGTAGCCGATCGACAGGGTTGGGGGAGACCCAGTACTTC.

DNA for the CDR3: TGCGCCAGCAGTGACGTTACGGCCCTTCGGCCCCAGCATTTT. It is translated as CASSDVTALRPQHF. V gene TRBV10-1 combines with J gene TRBJ1-5; D unresolved. From germline, CDR1 is WNHNN and CDR2 SYGVQD (reference sequence). The CDR3 runs to 14 residues. Trimming stripped 3 bases from V and 9 bases from J, with 15 bases between.

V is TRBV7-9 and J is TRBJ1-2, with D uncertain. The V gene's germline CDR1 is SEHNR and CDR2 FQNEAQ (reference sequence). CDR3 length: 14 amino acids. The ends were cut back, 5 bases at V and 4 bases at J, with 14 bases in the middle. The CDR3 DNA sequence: TGTGCCAGCAGCCCGAAGGACGGGTTCTATGGCTACACCTTC. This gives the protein CASSPKDGFYGYTF.

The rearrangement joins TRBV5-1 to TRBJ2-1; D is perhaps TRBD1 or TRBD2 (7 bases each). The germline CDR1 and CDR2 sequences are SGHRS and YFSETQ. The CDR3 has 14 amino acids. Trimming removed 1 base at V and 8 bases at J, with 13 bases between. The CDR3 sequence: CASSLIQGRDEQFF. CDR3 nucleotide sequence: TGCGCCAGCAGCTTGATACAGGGGAGGGATGAGCAGTTCTTC.

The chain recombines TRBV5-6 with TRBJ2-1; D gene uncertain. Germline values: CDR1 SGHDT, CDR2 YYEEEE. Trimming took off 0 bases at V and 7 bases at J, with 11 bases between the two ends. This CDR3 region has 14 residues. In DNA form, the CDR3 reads TGTGCCAGCAGCTTGGCCTGGGCAGGTAATGAGCAGTTCTTC. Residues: CASSLAWAGNEQFF. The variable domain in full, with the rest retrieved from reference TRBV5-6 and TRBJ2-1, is DAGVTQSPTHLIKTRGQQVTLRCSPKSGHDTVSWYQQALGQGPQFIFQYYEEEERQRGNFPDRFSGHQFPNYSSELNVNALLLGDSALYLCASSLAWAGNEQFFGPGTRLTVL.

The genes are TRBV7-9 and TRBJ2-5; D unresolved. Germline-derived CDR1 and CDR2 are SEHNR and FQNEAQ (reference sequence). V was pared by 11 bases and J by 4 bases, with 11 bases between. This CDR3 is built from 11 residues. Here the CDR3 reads CALEPIETQYF. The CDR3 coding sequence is TGTGCCCTCGAGCCGATAGAGACCCAGTACTTC.

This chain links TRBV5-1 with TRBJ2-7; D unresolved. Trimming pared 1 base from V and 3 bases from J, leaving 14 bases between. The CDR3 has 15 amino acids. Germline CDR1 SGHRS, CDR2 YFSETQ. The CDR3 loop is CASSLQDRPSYEQYF. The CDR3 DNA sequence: TGCGCCAGCAGCTTGCAGGACCGACCGAGCTACGAGCAGTACTTC.

Written as DNA, the CDR3 is TGTGCCAGCAGCTTAATTGGGCCCGGGTTTGGGCGGGACCACAATGAGCAGTTCTTC. Protein product: CASSLIGPGFGRDHNEQFF. The chain uses TRBV7-2 and TRBJ2-1; D might be TRBD2 (6 bases). With 2 bases removed from V and 5 bases from J, the gap between germline ends came to 25 bases. This CDR3 is 19 amino acids long. Germline V gene sequence: CDR1 SGHTA, CDR2 FQGNSA.

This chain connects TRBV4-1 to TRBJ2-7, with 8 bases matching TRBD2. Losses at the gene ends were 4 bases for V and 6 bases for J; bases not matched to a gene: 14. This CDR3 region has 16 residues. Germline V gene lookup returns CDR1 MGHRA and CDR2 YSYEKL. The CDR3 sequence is CASSPTGGGRIFEQYF. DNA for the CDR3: TGCGCCAGCAGCCCGACGGGGGGCGGGAGGATTTTCGAGCAGTACTTC.

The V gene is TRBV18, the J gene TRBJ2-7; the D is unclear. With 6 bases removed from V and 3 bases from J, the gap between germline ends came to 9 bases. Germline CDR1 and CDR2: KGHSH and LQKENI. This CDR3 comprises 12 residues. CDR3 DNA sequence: TGTGCCAGCTCTACAAACAGCTACGAGCAGTACTTC. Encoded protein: CASSTNSYEQYF.

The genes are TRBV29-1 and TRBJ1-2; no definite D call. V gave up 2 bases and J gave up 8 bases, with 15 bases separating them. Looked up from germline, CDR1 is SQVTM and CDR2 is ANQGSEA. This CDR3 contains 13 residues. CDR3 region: CSVELEDSGGYTF. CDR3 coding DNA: TGCAGCGTTGAATTGGAGGACTCCGGAGGCTACACCTTC.

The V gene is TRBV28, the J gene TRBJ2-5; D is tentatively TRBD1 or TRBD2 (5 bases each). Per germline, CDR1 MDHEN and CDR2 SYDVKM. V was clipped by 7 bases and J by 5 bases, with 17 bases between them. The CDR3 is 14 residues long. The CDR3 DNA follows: TGTGCCAGCAACCGCCTAGGCAGGGAGGAGACCCAGTACTTC. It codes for CASNRLGREETQYF.